This T cell receptor (beta chain) was recorded in a study of T cells in Graves' hyperthyroidism and ophthalmopathy. Looking at the study overall: Peripheral blood was acquired at first diagnosis, ahead of any therapy whatsoever. Whole-study results and caveats: The majority of expanded thyroid clonotypes above 0.001 also appeared in blood.

Amplified TCR beta CDR3 regions came from RNA transcripts. TCR CDR3 underwent first-round RT-PCR with the HTBI primer set. TCRdb reprocessed the multiplex PCR reads with MiXCR, giving one entry per CDR3 protein. The profile shows fewer than 850,000 distinct CDR3 sequences, roughly a sixth of them singletons. The sample holds many counts of this clonotype. Its cognate antigen is unknown. The CDR3 loop spans 16 amino acids. V lost 6 bases and J lost 2; bases outside the gene matches: 6. Germline CDR1 MDHEN, CDR2 SYDVKM. This receptor was identified in a man aged 50 to 60 with Graves' hyperthyroidism. V usage is TRBV28 and J usage is TRBJ2-1; TRBD1 matches at 11 bases. Sequenced input: blood. The CDR3 spells CASRLEGQGAYNEQFF. The DNA of the CDR3 is TGTGCCAGCAGACTGGAGGGACAGGGGGCCTACAATGAGCAGTTCTTC.